This T cell receptor (beta chain) was found in a study of blood T cell repertoires in COVID-19. Study in general: The United States, Italy and Spain supplied acute and convalescent COVID-19 samples. PBMCs, B-cell-depleted T cells, or T cells were the source of the cDNA or gDNA that made up the material.

As processed by the authors: Counts of nucleated cells, estimated from reference gene primer amplification, were obtained. Profiling relied on immunoSEQ multiplex PCR, and the TCRdb table lists in-frame clones only, not all of them. The V and J calls and clone size are taken from that table; D and trimming were inferred from the DNA. The sample lists approximately 300,000 clones, roughly 90% occurring once. V trimming: 3 bases; J trimming: 1 base; junction bases outside the gene matches: 12. This CDR3 has 18 amino acids. Germline V gives CDR1 SEHNR, CDR2 FQNEAQ (reference sequence). This clone came up a few times.

The source is a woman aged 50 to 60 who had recovered from COVID-19. The specimen was peripheral blood. V gene TRBV7-9 combines with J gene TRBJ2-5; 9 nucleotides agree with TRBD1. In DNA, the CDR3 is TGTGCCAGCAGCTTCGGGACAGGGTTTATGGGGGGCCAAGAGACCCAGTACTTC. Translated, it gives CASSFGTGFMGGQETQYF. Combining the CDR3 with reference TRBV7-9 and TRBJ2-5 gives the whole variable domain DTGVSQNPRHKITKRGQNVTFRCDPISEHNRLYWYRQTLGQGPEFLTYFQNEAQLEKSRLLSDRFSAERPKGSFSTLEIQRTEQGDSAMYLCASSFGTGFMGGQETQYFGPGTRLLVL.